A single sample is the source of the 24 T cell receptor beta chains below, sequenced in a study of shared clonotypes between healthy human individuals. Only in-frame clones appear in the TCRdb table, and some are missing; sequencing was by immunoSEQ multiplex PCR. The sample includes 1.6 million or so clones, around 95% of them seen just once. The sequenced sample was naive CD4+ T cells sorted from blood. Subset in this sample: CD45RA+ positively selected. Receptors were obtained from a man under 40 in good health.

This clone was observed once. The sample carries other DNA sequences with the same CDR3. This chain connects TRBV5-1 to TRBJ2-2; D call uncertain. This CDR3 is built from 15 residues. CDR1 and CDR2 from the germline V gene are SGHRS and YFSETQ. The V gene lost 0 bases and the J gene lost 0 bases, with 6 bases spanning the gap. Here the CDR3 DNA reads TGCGCCAGCAGCTTGGTCGGTGCGAACACCGGGGAGCTGTTTTTT. Residues: CASSLVGANTGELFF.

V gene TRBV28 combines with J gene TRBJ1-5, with TRBD1 matching over 10 bases. V gave up 4 bases and J gave up 9 bases; unmatched junction bases: 12. Germline assignment: CDR1 MDHEN and CDR2 SYDVKM. This CDR3 contains 16 residues. This CDR3 reads CASSSSTGGAVMPQHF. CDR3 coding DNA: TGTGCCAGCAGTTCCTCGACAGGGGGCGCCGTGATGCCCCAGCATTTT.

V is TRBV6-1 and J is TRBJ2-7, with 9 bases identical to TRBD1. The CDR3 totals 14 residues. The germline gives CDR1 MNHNS, CDR2 SASEGT. V dropped 9 bases and J dropped 2; count of bases not matched to a gene: 8. The CDR3 region has the DNA TGTGCCAGTTCTCACGACAGGGGGGCCTACGAGCAGTACTTC. Translating it yields CASSHDRGAYEQYF.

The sample holds one count of this clone. The chain joins TRBV5-1 to TRBJ2-5; 8 bases align to TRBD1. The CDR3 has 15 amino acids. Losses at the gene ends were 6 bases for V and 2 bases for J; bases not matched to a gene: 9. Germline assignment: CDR1 SGHRS and CDR2 YFSETQ. The chain's CDR3 is CASTILTGGQETQYF. CDR3 nucleotides: TGCGCCAGCACAATTTTAACAGGGGGTCAAGAGACCCAGTACTTC.

The chain employs TRBV6-1 and TRBJ2-3; 13 bases align to TRBD2. Germline V gene sequence: CDR1 MNHNS, CDR2 SASEGT. The CDR3 runs 17 residues. Trimming cost V 2 bases and J 9 bases; bases outside gene matches: 11. The CDR3 bases are TGTGCCAGCAGTGAACCCCGACTAGCGGGGGGCTGGGGGACGCAGTATTTT. Translation gives CASSEPRLAGGWGTQYF.

This chain joins TRBV27 and TRBJ2-2; D uncertain. The length of the CDR3 is 13 residues. The V gene's germline CDR1 is MNHEY and CDR2 SMNVEV (reference sequence). Trimming took off 4 bases at V and 0 bases at J, with 3 bases between the two ends. CDR3 amino acids: CASSWSNTGELFF. As DNA, the CDR3 is TGTGCCAGCAGTTGGTCGAACACCGGGGAGCTGTTTTTT.

The chain carries TRBV6-1 and TRBJ1-1; 8 bases are shared with TRBD1. After removal of 5 bases from V and 3 bases from J, the junction contained 8 bases not matched to a gene. The germline V gene encodes CDR1 MNHNS and CDR2 SASEGT. CDR3 size: 15 residues. As DNA, the CDR3 is TGTGCCAGCAGTACGAGGACAGGGATTGACACTGAAGCTTTCTTT. Protein product: CASSTRTGIDTEAFF.

The chain links TRBV5-8 to TRBJ1-5; D call uncertain. Germline loops: CDR1 SGHTS, CDR2 YDEGEE. The CDR3 loop spans 16 amino acids. Deletions cut 0 bases from V and 2 bases from J, with 12 bases between. In DNA, the CDR3 is TGTGCCAGCAGCTTGGCCGCGGGAGTTGGCAATCAGCCCCAGCATTTT. This codes for CASSLAAGVGNQPQHF.

The V call is TRBV7-9, the J call TRBJ2-1; 12 positions agree with TRBD2. V lost 5 bases and J lost 4; bases outside the gene matches: 9. The germline gives CDR1 SEHNR, CDR2 FQNEAQ (reference sequence). This CDR3 is built from 17 residues. CDR3 in DNA: TGTGCCAGCAGCGCCCAACTAGCGGGAGGTACTTACAATGAGCAGTTCTTC. Protein product: CASSAQLAGGTYNEQFF.

Written as DNA, the CDR3 is TGTGCCAGCAGTTTAGGACTAGCGGGAGGTTCCTCCTACAATGAGCAGTTCTTC. Translating it yields CASSLGLAGGSSYNEQFF. The chain is built from TRBV28 and TRBJ2-1; 14 positions agree with TRBD2. After removal of 2 bases from V and 0 bases from J, the junction contained 3 bases not matched to a gene. The CDR3 extends over 18 amino acids. Germline V gene lookup returns CDR1 MDHEN and CDR2 SYDVKM.

The V and J genes are TRBV5-1 and TRBJ2-7, with unresolved D. The CDR3 runs to 14 residues. CDR1 SGHRS and CDR2 YFSETQ come from the germline V gene. The germline V and J ends were trimmed by 0 bases and 1 base, with 8 bases remaining between them. The CDR3 region has the DNA TGCGCCAGCAGCTTGGCCCTCAGATCCTACGAGCAGTACTTC. This sequence encodes CASSLALRSYEQYF.

J is TRBJ1-5 and V is TRBV30; D uncertain. V lost 2 bases and J 3 bases, leaving 8 bases between the germline ends. Germline V gene data show CDR1 as GTSNPN and CDR2 as SVGIG (reference sequence). CDR3 length: 13 residues. The CDR3 loop is CAWSSSYNQPQHF. DNA for the CDR3: TGTGCCTGGAGTTCGAGTTACAATCAGCCCCAGCATTTT.

This chain links TRBV29-1 with TRBJ2-1, with 10 bases identical to TRBD2. This CDR3 contains 13 residues. Trimming at V came to 8 bases and at J to 9 bases, leaving 10 bases not matched to a gene. Looked up from germline, CDR1 is SQVTM and CDR2 is ANQGSEA. This chain's CDR3 is CSLFGVAGGEQFF. DNA for the CDR3: TGCAGCCTCTTCGGGGTAGCGGGAGGTGAGCAGTTCTTC.

The chain joins TRBV29-1 to TRBJ1-2; D gene ambiguous. Trimming stripped 7 bases from V and 0 bases from J, with 12 bases between. CDR1 and CDR2 (germline): SQVTM, ANQGSEA. The CDR3 has 13 amino acids. The CDR3 is CSATRTANYGYTF. CDR3 DNA: TGCAGCGCCACCAGGACGGCTAACTATGGCTACACCTTC.

This chain connects TRBV14 to TRBJ2-1, with D tentatively TRBD1 or TRBD2 (7 bases each). V was shortened by 2 bases and J by 10 bases, with 12 bases between the two germline ends. From germline, CDR1 is SGHDN and CDR2 FVKESK. The CDR3 runs 13 residues. This CDR3 is CASSQSRGGEQFF. CDR3 bases: TGTGCCAGCAGCCAATCCAGGGGGGGAGAGCAGTTCTTC.

The chain uses TRBV18 and TRBJ2-7; the D gene is possibly TRBD1 (6 bases). CDR1 is KGHSH and CDR2 is LQKENI in the germline V gene. The CDR3 is 15 amino acids. The ends were cut back, 4 bases at V and 3 bases at J, with 16 bases in the middle. DNA of the CDR3: TGTGCCAGCTCACAAACCCGGACAGTGGACTACGAGCAGTACTTC. Amino acids: CASSQTRTVDYEQYF. Filled out from reference TRBV18 and TRBJ2-7, the complete variable domain reads NAGVMQNPRHLVRRRGQEARLRCSPMKGHSHVYWYRQLPEEGLKFMVYLQKENIIDESGMPKERFSAEFPKEGPSILRIQQVVRGDSAAYFCASSQTRTVDYEQYFGPGTRLTVT.

The rearrangement joins TRBV11-2 to TRBJ2-3, with no clear D. V was clipped by 1 base and J by 4 bases, with 3 bases between them. This CDR3 has 12 residues. Germline V lookup: CDR1 SGHAT, CDR2 FQNNGV. The CDR3 is CASSLGPDTQYF. The CDR3, as DNA: TGTGCCAGCAGCTTAGGGCCAGATACGCAGTATTTT.

This rearrangement joins TRBV29-1 to TRBJ2-1; D unresolved. Between the trimmed V and J ends, which lost 1 base and 3 bases, there was a span of 10 bases. This CDR3 is 14 amino acids long. From germline, CDR1 is SQVTM and CDR2 ANQGSEA. DNA of the CDR3: TGCAGCGTTGAAGCAAGGCTAGTCTACAATGAGCAGTTCTTC. Its translation is CSVEARLVYNEQFF.

V usage is TRBV5-1 and J usage is TRBJ2-1; D tentatively reads TRBD1 or TRBD2 (5 bases each). The V and J ends lost 7 bases and 8 bases respectively, with 19 bases between them. The CDR3 contains 14 residues. Germline V gene data show CDR1 as SGHRS and CDR2 as YFSETQ. The DNA of the CDR3 is TGCGCCAGCCGTGGGACCACCTCAGGCCATGAGCAGTTCTTC. It is translated as CASRGTTSGHEQFF.

The V and J genes are TRBV5-5 and TRBJ1-2; D unclear. Germline CDR1 is SGHKS and CDR2 is YYEKEE (reference sequence). Trimming shortened V by 3 bases and J by 8 bases, and 20 bases separated the two germline ends. The CDR3 loop spans 15 amino acids. Here the CDR3 DNA reads TGTGCCAGCAGCTCGGAACCGGGAACCTACATCGGCTACACCTTC. It is translated as CASSSEPGTYIGYTF. The full variable domain, completed using reference TRBV5-5 and TRBJ1-2, is DAGVTQSPTHLIKTRGQQVTLRCSPISGHKSVSWYQQVLGQGPQFIFQYYEKEERGRGNFPDRFSARQFPNYSSELNVNALLLGDSALYLCASSSEPGTYIGYTFGSGTRLTVV.

The rearrangement links TRBV11-2 to TRBJ1-4; a possible D gene is TRBD1 (5 bases). CDR1 and CDR2 (germline): SGHAT, FQNNGV. The germline V and J ends were trimmed by 1 base and 8 bases, with 14 bases remaining between them. The CDR3 length is 15 residues. The CDR3: CASSLGAGLGEKLFF. The CDR3 bases are TGTGCCAGCAGCTTAGGAGCAGGGTTAGGAGAAAAACTGTTTTTT.

This chain links TRBV11-3 with TRBJ2-2, with a possible D match to TRBD2 (6 bases). Between the trimmed V and J ends, which lost 7 bases and 4 bases, there was a span of 16 bases. CDR3 length: 15 residues. Looked up from germline, CDR1 is SGHNT and CDR2 is YENEEA. CDR3 sequence reads: CASKVGGSSTGELFF. The CDR3 nucleotides read TGTGCCAGCAAAGTTGGGGGGAGTAGCACCGGGGAGCTGTTTTTT.

The J gene is TRBJ2-7, the V gene TRBV30; D not resolved. This CDR3 has 10 residues. The germline V gene encodes CDR1 GTSNPN and CDR2 SVGIG (reference sequence). V was clipped by 5 bases and J by 6 bases, with 8 bases between them. The CDR3 region is CAWGGPEQYF. DNA for the CDR3: TGTGCCTGGGGCGGACCCGAGCAGTACTTC.

This clone was found once. The sample carries other DNA sequences with the same CDR3. The chain links TRBV7-3 to TRBJ2-3; D is perhaps TRBD2 (5 bases). The CDR3 has 14 amino acids. The germline CDR1 and CDR2 sequences are SGHTA and FQGTGA. Trimming cost V 0 bases and J 1 base, with 5 bases left between them. This chain's CDR3 is CASSLTSGTDTQYF. DNA of the CDR3: TGTGCCAGCAGCTTAACTAGCGGCACAGATACGCAGTATTTT. Together with reference TRBV7-3 and TRBJ2-3, the CDR3 gives the full variable domain: GAGVSQTPSNKVTEKGKYVELRCDPISGHTALYWYRQSLGQGPEFLIYFQGTGAADDSGLPNDRFFAVRPEGSVSTLKIQRTERGDSAVYLCASSLTSGTDTQYFGPGTRLTVL.